This T cell receptor (beta chain) was obtained from a study of blood T cell repertoires in COVID-19. The V and J ends lost 0 bases and 5 bases respectively, with 11 bases between them. The length of the CDR3 is 14 residues. The germline V gene has CDR1 SGHNT and CDR2 YENEEA. Here immunoSEQ multiplex PCR was the method, and the copy in TCRdb shows in-frame clones only, minus some. The data show about 240,000 clones, with 86% seen just once and about 5.9% held by the top ten. The sequence came from a man aged 55 to 70 with acute or convalescent COVID-19. The chain uses TRBV11-3 and TRBJ2-7, with D possibly TRBD1 on 5 matching bases. The sample was peripheral blood. The DNA of the CDR3 is TGTGCCAGCAGCTTAGAACCCCAGGGCCACGAGCAGTACTTC. Translated, it gives CASSLEPQGHEQYF.